This T cell receptor (beta chain) was identified during a study of T cell responses to AZD1222 COVID-19 vaccine. Of note for this clone: Its antigen remains unidentified.

Study results and limitations: No day 14 peak samples; only post-peak repertoires were characterized. Spike-specific TCR breadth and depth went up after people got two AZD1222 doses. Reportedly, nearly half of unique spike TCRs recognized epitopes outside B.1.351/B.1.1.7 mutations. Seropositivity was recorded at baseline in only a handful of AZD1222 recipients.

Germline V gene lookup returns CDR1 MNHEY and CDR2 SVGAGI. The CDR3 runs 15 residues. Between the trimmed V and J ends, which lost 8 bases and 8 bases, there was a span of 24 bases. Profiled with immunoSEQ multiplex PCR; TCRdb holds only in-frame clones, not every one. The repertoire holds 150,000 to 200,000 clones, with around 87% as singletons. The sequence derives from an adult in good health. This material consisted of peripheral blood, taken on day 0 of MenACWY control vaccination. The J gene is TRBJ1-2, the V gene TRBV6-5; possibly TRBD1 for D (5 bases). The CDR3 region is CASGFAFGYKGGYTF. CDR3 DNA sequence: TGTGCCAGCGGTTTCGCCTTCGGTTACAAGGGGGGCTACACCTTC.